This record covers a single TCR beta chain. The source of the sample is a study of response to subunit inactivated influenza vaccine. MiXCR, run by TCRdb on the RT-PCR reads, gives a single entry per CDR3 protein. The data contain 400,000 to 650,000 distinct CDR3 sequences, 7.2% of them singletons. The sequences come from PBMCs from blood, collected less than 30 months after vaccination. This receptor was taken from a man aged 50 to 69 who received an inactivated influenza vaccine.

DNA for the CDR3: TGCGCCAGCAGCTTGGTGGCGGGAAACGAGCAGTACTTC. Protein sequence: CASSLVAGNEQYF. The chain links TRBV5-1 to TRBJ2-7; tentatively, D is TRBD2 (6 bases). V dropped 0 bases and J dropped 5 bases, with 9 bases sitting between them. Germline-derived CDR1 and CDR2 are SGHRS and YFSETQ. The CDR3 is 13 residues long. The full variable domain, in which reference TRBV5-1 and TRBJ2-7 provide the parts outside the CDR3, is KAGVTQTPRYLIKTRGQQVTLSCSPISGHRSVSWYQQTPGQGLQFLFEYFSETQRNKGNFPGRFSGRQFSNSRSEMNVSTLELGDSALYLCASSLVAGNEQYFGPGTRLTVT.